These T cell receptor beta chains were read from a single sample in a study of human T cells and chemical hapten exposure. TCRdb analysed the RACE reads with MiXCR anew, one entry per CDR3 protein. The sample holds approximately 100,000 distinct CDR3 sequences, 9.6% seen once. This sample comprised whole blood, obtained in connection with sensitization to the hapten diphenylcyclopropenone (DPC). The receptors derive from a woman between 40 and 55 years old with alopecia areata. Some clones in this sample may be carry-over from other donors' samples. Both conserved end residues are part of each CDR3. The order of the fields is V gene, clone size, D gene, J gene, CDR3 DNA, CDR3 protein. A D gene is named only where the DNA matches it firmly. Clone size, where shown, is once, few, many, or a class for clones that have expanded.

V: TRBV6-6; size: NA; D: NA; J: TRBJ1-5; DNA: TGTGCCAGCAGTTACGCCGGTAATAGCAATCAGCCCCAGCATTTT; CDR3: CASSYAGNSNQPQHF
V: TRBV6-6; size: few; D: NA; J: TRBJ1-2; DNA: TGTGCCAGCAGTTACCCCCCGGGAGGGTCCTATGGCTACACCTTC; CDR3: CASSYPPGGSYGYTF
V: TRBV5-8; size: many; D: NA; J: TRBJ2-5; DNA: TGTGCCAGCAGCGCGCCAGGGACCCAGTACTTC; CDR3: CASSAPGTQYF
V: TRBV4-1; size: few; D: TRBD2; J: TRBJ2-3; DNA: TGCGCCAGCAGCCAATGGCGGGGGGATACGCAGTATTTT; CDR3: CASSQWRGDTQYF
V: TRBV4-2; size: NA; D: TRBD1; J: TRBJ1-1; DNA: TGTGCCAGCAGCCAACCGGGGACAGTAGGGTACACTGAAGCTTTCTTT; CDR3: CASSQPGTVGYTEAFF
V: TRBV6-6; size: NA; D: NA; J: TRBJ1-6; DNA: TGTGCCAGCAGAGGGGAAGGGAATTCACCCCTCCACTTT; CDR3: CASRGEGNSPLHF
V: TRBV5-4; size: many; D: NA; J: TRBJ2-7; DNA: TGTGCCAGCAGCTTGGCTGGGGCCGGCTACGAGCAGTACTTC; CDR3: CASSLAGAGYEQYF
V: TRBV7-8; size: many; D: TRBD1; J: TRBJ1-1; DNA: TGTGCCAGCAGTCGCTACCCCGGGACAGGGGAAGTATGGACTGAAGCTTTCTTT; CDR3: CASSRYPGTGEVWTEAFF
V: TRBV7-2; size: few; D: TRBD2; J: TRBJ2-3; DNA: TGTGCCAGCAGCTTAGAGGCTAGCGGGGGGGCCGCGTCAGATACGCAGTATTTT; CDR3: CASSLEASGGAASDTQYF
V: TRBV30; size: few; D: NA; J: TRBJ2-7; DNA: TGTGCCTGGAGTTCGACAGTTTCCTACGAGCAGTACTTC; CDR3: CAWSSTVSYEQYF
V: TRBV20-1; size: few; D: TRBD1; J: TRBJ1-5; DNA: TGCAGTGCTGGAGTGGGGACAGGGACGGTTGGGCCCCAGCATTTT; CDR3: CSAGVGTGTVGPQHF
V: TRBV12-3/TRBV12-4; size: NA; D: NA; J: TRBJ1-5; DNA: TGTGCCAGCAGCCCCTTTCAGGGGATCGGTCAGCCCCAGCATTTT; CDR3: CASSPFQGIGQPQHF
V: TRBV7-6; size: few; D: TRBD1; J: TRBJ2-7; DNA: TGTGCCAGCAGCTCAAGTGGACAGGGGCACTCCTACGAGCAGTACTTC; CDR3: CASSSSGQGHSYEQYF
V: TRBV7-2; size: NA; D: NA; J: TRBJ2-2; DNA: TGTGCCAGCAGCTTTATACAGGGATCGAACACCGGGGAGCTGTTTTTT; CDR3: CASSFIQGSNTGELFF
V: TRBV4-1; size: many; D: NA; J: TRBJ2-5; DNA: TGCGCCAGCAGCCAATACGGGGAAGAGACCCAGTACTTC; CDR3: CASSQYGEETQYF
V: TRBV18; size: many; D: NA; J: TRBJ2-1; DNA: TGTGCCAGCTCACCACGTTCGGATTCGGGGAATGAGCAGTTCTTC; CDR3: CASSPRSDSGNEQFF
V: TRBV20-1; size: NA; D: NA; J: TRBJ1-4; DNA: TGCAGTGCGACAACAGGGGAAAAACTGTTTTTT; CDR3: CSATTGEKLFF
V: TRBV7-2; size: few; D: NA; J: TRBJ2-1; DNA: TGTGCCAGCAAAGCGGACCTCAATGAGCAGTTCTTC; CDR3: CASKADLNEQFF
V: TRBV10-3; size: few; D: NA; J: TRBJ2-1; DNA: TGTGCCATCCAAACTCACAATGAGCAGTTCTTC; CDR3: CAIQTHNEQFF
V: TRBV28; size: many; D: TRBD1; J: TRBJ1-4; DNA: TGTGCCAGCAGTTTCGGTGGCAGGGGGCCCACTAATGAAAAACTGTTTTTT; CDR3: CASSFGGRGPTNEKLFF
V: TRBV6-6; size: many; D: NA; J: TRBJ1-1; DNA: TGTGCCAGCAGAGCCGGACAGCTGAACACTGAAGCTTTCTTT; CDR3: CASRAGQLNTEAFF
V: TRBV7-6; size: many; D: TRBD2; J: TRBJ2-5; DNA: TGTGCCAGCAGCGTTAGCGGGGGGCAAGAGACCCAGTACTTC; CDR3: CASSVSGGQETQYF
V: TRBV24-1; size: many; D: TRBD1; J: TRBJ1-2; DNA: TGTGCCACCAGTGGCGGGGGACAGCGGTATGGCTACACCTTC; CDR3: CATSGGGQRYGYTF
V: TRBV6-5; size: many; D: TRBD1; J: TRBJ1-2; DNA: TGTGCCAGCAGTTTCGGACAGGGGCTTTATGGCTACACCTTC; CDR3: CASSFGQGLYGYTF
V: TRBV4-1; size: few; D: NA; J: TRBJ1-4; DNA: TGCGCCAGCACTAACGTAGCCCCGGGGGCAGGTGAAAAACTGTTTTTT; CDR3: CASTNVAPGAGEKLFF
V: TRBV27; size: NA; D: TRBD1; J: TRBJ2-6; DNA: TGTGCCAGCCGTCCCAAAGGACAGGGGCGCTCTGGGGCCAACGTCCTGACTTTC; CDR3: CASRPKGQGRSGANVLTF
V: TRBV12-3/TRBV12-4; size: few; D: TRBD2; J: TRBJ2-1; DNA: TGTGCCAGCAGTTCCCTGCCTAGCGGGGGTGTTAAAAGCCCCTCCTACAATGAGCAGTTCTTC; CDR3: CASSSLPSGGVKSPSYNEQFF
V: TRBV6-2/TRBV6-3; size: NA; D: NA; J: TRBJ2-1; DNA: TGTGCCAGCAGTTACTCGACTCCCTACAATGAGCAGTTCTTC; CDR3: CASSYSTPYNEQFF
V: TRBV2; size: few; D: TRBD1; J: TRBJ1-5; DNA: TGTGCCAGCAGCAGGGGGGCACTTCAGCCCCAGCATTTT; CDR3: CASSRGALQPQHF
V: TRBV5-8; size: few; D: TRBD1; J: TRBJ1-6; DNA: TGTGCCAGCAGCGCCGGCAGGGGGCTGTCACCCCTCCACTTT; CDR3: CASSAGRGLSPLHF
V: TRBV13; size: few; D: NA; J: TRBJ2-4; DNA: TGTGCCAGCAGCTTAGCTGGGGGACCTTTAGCCAAAAACATTCAGTACTTC; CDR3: CASSLAGGPLAKNIQYF
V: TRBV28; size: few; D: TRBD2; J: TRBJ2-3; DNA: TGTGCCAGCACCTCCACCGGGACTACCGATACGCAGTATTTT; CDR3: CASTSTGTTDTQYF
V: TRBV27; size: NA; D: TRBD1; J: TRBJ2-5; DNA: TGTGCCAGCAGTTGGGGACAGGCCCAAGAGACCCAGTACTTC; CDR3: CASSWGQAQETQYF
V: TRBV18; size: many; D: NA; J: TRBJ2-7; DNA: TGTGCCAGCTCACCACGTGTAGGGCAGGGACCATCCTACGAGCAGTACTTC; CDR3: CASSPRVGQGPSYEQYF
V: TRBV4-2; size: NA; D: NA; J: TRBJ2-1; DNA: TGTGCCAGCAGCCAAGGACAGGAACCGACGAATATGCAGTTCTTC; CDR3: CASSQGQEPTNMQFF
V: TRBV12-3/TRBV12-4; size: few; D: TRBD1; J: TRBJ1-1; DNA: TGTGCCAGCAGTTCGTTGGGACAGGGTGGAACTGAAGCTTTCTTT; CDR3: CASSSLGQGGTEAFF
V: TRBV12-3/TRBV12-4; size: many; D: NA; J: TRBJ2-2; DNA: TGTGCCAGCAGTTTTTGGCAGGGTAACACCGGGGAGCTGTTTTTT; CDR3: CASSFWQGNTGELFF
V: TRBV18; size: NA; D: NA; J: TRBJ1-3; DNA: TGTGCCAGCTCACCGGAATTCACTGGAAACACCATATATTTT; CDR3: CASSPEFTGNTIYF
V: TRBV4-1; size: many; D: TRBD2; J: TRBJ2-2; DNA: TGCGCCAGCAGCAGAGGAGGGACTAGCGAACCTAGGGGCACCGGGGAGCTGTTTTTT; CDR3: CASSRGGTSEPRGTGELFF
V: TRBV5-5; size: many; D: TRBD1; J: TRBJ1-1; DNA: TGTGCCAGCAGCCGTGGACAGGGGGCCACTGAAGCTTTCTTT; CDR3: CASSRGQGATEAFF
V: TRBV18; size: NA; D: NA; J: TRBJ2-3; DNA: TGTGCCAGCTCACCGGGACCAGATACGCAGTATTTT; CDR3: CASSPGPDTQYF
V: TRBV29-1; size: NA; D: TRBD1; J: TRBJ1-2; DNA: TGCAGCGTTGGAGGCTCCAGGGGGTACGGCTATGGCTACACCTTC; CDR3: CSVGGSRGYGYGYTF
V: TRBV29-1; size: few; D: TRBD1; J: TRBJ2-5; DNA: TGCGCGGCGAGACAGGGCCAAGAGACCCAGTACTTC; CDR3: CAARQGQETQYF
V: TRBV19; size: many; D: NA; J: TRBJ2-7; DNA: TGTGCCAGTAGCAACGGGGGCAGCTCGGACGAGCAGTACTTC; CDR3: CASSNGGSSDEQYF
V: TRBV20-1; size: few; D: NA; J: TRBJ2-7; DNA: TGCAGTGCTTCCGGGACATATTACGAGCAGTACTTC; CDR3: CSASGTYYEQYF
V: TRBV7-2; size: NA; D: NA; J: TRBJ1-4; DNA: TGTGCCAGCAGCTCGGGGGTGGACAGACTTAATGAAAAACTGTTTTTT; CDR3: CASSSGVDRLNEKLFF
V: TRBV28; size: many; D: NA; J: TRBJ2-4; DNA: TGTGCCAGCAGTTTGTTGGGGGGCGGAAACATTCAGTACTTC; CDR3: CASSLLGGGNIQYF
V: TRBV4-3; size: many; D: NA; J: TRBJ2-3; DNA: TGCGCCAGCAGCCAAGCCGGCGGGGGCCATACAGATACGCAGTATTTT; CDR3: CASSQAGGGHTDTQYF
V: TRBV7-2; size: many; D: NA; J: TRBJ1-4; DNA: TGTGCCAGCAGTCCCGACCGCACCAGGGAGGAACTGTTTTTT; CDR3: CASSPDRTREELFF
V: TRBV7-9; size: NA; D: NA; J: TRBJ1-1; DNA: TGTGCCAGCAGCTTAAGCCTATCCCCGGACAGCCGGGATGAAGCTTTCTTT; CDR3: CASSLSLSPDSRDEAFF
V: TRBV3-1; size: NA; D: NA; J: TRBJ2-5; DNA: TGTGCCAGCAGCCAAGCCGAGACCCAGTACTTC; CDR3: CASSQAETQYF
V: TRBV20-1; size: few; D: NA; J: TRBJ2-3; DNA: TGCAGTGCTAGAGTCCATCTAGCAGATACGCAGTATTTT; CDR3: CSARVHLADTQYF
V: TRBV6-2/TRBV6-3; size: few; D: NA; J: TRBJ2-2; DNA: TGTGCCAGCAGACCCTGGGGGACTTACCGGAAACACGGGGAGCTGTTTTTT; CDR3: CASRPWGTYRKHGELFF
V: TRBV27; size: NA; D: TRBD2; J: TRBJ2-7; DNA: TGTGCCAGCAGTATGCGACTAGCGGGGTCTACTTACTCCTACGAGCAGTACTTC; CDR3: CASSMRLAGSTYSYEQYF
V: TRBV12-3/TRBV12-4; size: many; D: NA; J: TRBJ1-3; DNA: TGTGCCGGCAAGCTATCTGGAAACACCATATATTTT; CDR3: CAGKLSGNTIYF
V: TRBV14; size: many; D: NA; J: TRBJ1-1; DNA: TGTGCCAGCAGCCTGGGACTCCACACTGAAGCTTTCTTT; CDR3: CASSLGLHTEAFF